These 25 T cell receptor beta chains were sequenced from one sample in a study of blood T cell repertoires in COVID-19. Libraries were prepared by immunoSEQ multiplex PCR; TCRdb keeps only in-frame clonotypes and omits some of them. This table holds 150,000 to 200,000 clones, 84% found once. Specimen: peripheral blood. These TCRs come from a man between 18 and 35 years old with active or convalescent COVID-19.

This chain uses TRBV21-1 with TRBJ1-2; TRBD1 is taken as the D call from the table, unchecked against the DNA. TRBV21-1 is termed a pseudogene. The CDR3 has 14 residues. For the CDR3, the DNA is TGTGCCAGCAGGATTGAGACTGACAGTTGGGGCTACACCTTC. This translates into CASRIETDSWGYTF.

This clone was recorded a few times. V usage is TRBV2 and J usage is TRBJ1-2; 7 bases are a match to TRBD1. Germline lookup yields CDR1 SNHLY and CDR2 FYNNEI. The V gene end was trimmed by 2 bases and the J gene end by 10 bases; junction bases not matched to a gene: 7. The CDR3 runs 13 residues. CDR3 sequence reads: CASSENRGVAYTF. DNA for the CDR3: TGTGCCAGCAGTGAAAACAGGGGAGTCGCCTACACCTTC. Variable domain in full (rest from reference TRBV2 and TRBJ1-2): EPEVTQTPSHQVTQMGQEVILRCVPISNHLYFYWYRQILGQKVEFLVSFYNNEISEKSEIFDDQFSVERPDGSNFTLKIRSTKLEDSAMYFCASSENRGVAYTFGSGTRLTVV.

V gene TRBV4-1 combines with J gene TRBJ1-6, with a possible D match to TRBD1 (6 bases). Germline assignment: CDR1 MGHRA and CDR2 YSYEKL. This CDR3 has 17 amino acids. Trimming removed 5 bases from V and 9 bases from J, with 23 bases in between. The CDR3 protein is CASSTGSQGLYGSPLHF. The CDR3 nucleotides are TGCGCCAGCAGCACCGGAAGTCAGGGGCTGTATGGTTCACCCCTCCACTTT.

The chain has TRBV7-2 and TRBJ1-6, with D tentatively TRBD1 (6 bases). The CDR3 is 13 residues long. Germline CDR1 is SGHTA and CDR2 is FQGNSA. V lost 5 bases and J lost 10, with 12 bases in between. CDR3 in amino acids: CASSPKTGSPLHF. CDR3 in DNA: TGTGCCAGCAGCCCCAAGACAGGATCACCCCTCCACTTT. The full variable domain, rest sourced from reference TRBV7-2 and TRBJ1-6, is GAGVSQSPSNKVTEKGKDVELRCDPISGHTALYWYRQSLGQGLEFLIYFQGNSAPDKSGLPSDRFSAERTGGSVSTLTIQRTQQEDSAVYLCASSPKTGSPLHFGNGTRLTVT.

The chain combines TRBV11-2 with TRBJ2-2; 13 bases match TRBD2. With 5 bases clipped from V and 7 bases from J, the junction kept 4 bases outside the gene matches. The CDR3 totals 15 residues. Germline-derived CDR1 and CDR2 are SGHAT and FQNNGV. CDR3: CASSMTSGGRGELFF. DNA of the CDR3: TGTGCCAGCAGCATGACTAGCGGGGGGCGCGGGGAGCTGTTTTTT. The full variable domain, rest sourced from reference TRBV11-2 and TRBJ2-2, is EAGVAQSPRYKIIEKRQSVAFWCNPISGHATLYWYQQILGQGPKLLIQFQNNGVVDDSQLPKDRFSAERLKGVDSTLKIQPAKLEDSAVYLCASSMTSGGRGELFFGEGSRLTVL.

This chain uses TRBV7-2 with TRBJ2-1; TRBD1 is a possible D gene (6 bases). CDR3 length equals 15 residues. Trimming cost V 6 bases and J 9 bases, with 21 bases left between them. Per germline, CDR1 SGHTA and CDR2 FQGNSA. CDR3 DNA sequence: TGTGCCAGCAGAAAGGGGCGGCAGGGGATGATTGAGCAGTTCTTC. Translated: CASRKGRQGMIEQFF.

This sequence joins TRBV30 and TRBJ1-2, with a tentative D call TRBD1 (6 bases). The germline gives CDR1 GTSNPN, CDR2 SVGIG (reference sequence). The CDR3 covers 13 residues. V gave up 4 bases and J gave up 2 bases, with 11 bases separating them. This chain's CDR3 is CAWTRTENYGYTF. CDR3 sequence (DNA): TGTGCCTGGACCCGGACAGAGAACTATGGCTACACCTTC. Using reference TRBV30 and TRBJ1-2 for the parts outside the CDR3, the full variable domain is SQTIHQWPATLVQPVGSPLSLECTVEGTSNPNLYWYRQAAGRGLQLLFYSVGIGQISSEVPQNLSASRPQDRQFILSSKKLLLSDSGFYLCAWTRTENYGYTFGSGTRLTVV.

J is TRBJ2-5 and V is TRBV5-6, with 7 bases fitting TRBD2. Germline CDR1 reads SGHDT; CDR2 reads YYEEEE. CDR3 length equals 17 residues. Unmatched junction bases numbered 11, after V lost 1 base and J lost 2 bases. The CDR3 region is CASSLLTTGGGQETQYF. DNA for the CDR3: TGTGCCAGCAGCTTGTTAACGACGGGGGGAGGGCAAGAGACCCAGTACTTC.

This chain links TRBV2 with TRBJ1-4; no definite D call. This CDR3 has 14 residues. CDR1 SNHLY and CDR2 FYNNEI come from the germline V gene. Trimming removed 6 bases from V and 0 bases from J, with 8 bases in between. The CDR3 is CASRQYTTNEKLFF. The CDR3 nucleotides read TGTGCCAGCAGACAGTACACAACTAATGAAAAACTGTTTTTT.

This rearrangement joins TRBV28 to TRBJ2-1, with TRBD2 matching over 9 bases. The V and J ends lost 4 bases and 7 bases, in that order; junction bases with no gene match: 14. The V gene's germline CDR1 is MDHEN and CDR2 SYDVKM. The CDR3 runs 17 residues. The chain's CDR3 is CASSSTPRISGSNEQFF. The CDR3 DNA follows: TGTGCCAGCAGTTCCACGCCTAGGATTAGCGGGAGTAATGAGCAGTTCTTC. The variable domain in full, with the rest retrieved from reference TRBV28 and TRBJ2-1, is DVKVTQSSRYLVKRTGEKVFLECVQDMDHENMFWYRQDPGLGLRLIYFSYDVKMKEKGDIPEGYSVSREKKERFSLILESASTNQTSMYLCASSSTPRISGSNEQFFGPGTRLTVL.

The chain combines TRBV11-1 with TRBJ2-5; a weak D match, TRBD1 (6 bases). Germline V gene sequence: CDR1 SGHAT, CDR2 FQDESV (reference sequence). The CDR3 loop spans 15 amino acids. Trimming removed 6 bases at V and 5 bases at J, with 19 bases between. In DNA form, the CDR3 reads TGTGCCAGCAGTGTAGACGGGCACAGGGAGGAGACCCAGTACTTC. Amino acid sequence: CASSVDGHREETQYF.

The rearrangement links TRBV7-9 to TRBJ1-4; 9 nucleotides match TRBD1. Per germline, CDR1 SEHNR and CDR2 FQNEAQ (reference sequence). Losses at the gene ends were 5 bases for V and 8 bases for J; bases not matched to a gene: 9. The CDR3 is 15 residues long. CDR3 loop: CASSRKGQGGEKLFF. The CDR3 DNA sequence: TGTGCCAGCAGCCGGAAGGGACAGGGAGGGGAAAAACTGTTTTTT.

This clone has a single count. The rearrangement joins TRBV18 to TRBJ2-4, with 7 bases that match TRBD1. Germline V lookup: CDR1 KGHSH, CDR2 LQKENI. The CDR3 covers 17 residues. J lost 3 bases, V lost 6 bases, and 14 bases had no gene match. CDR3: CASSKSTTGDIKNIQYF. For the CDR3, the DNA is TGTGCCAGCTCCAAATCGACTACAGGGGATATCAAAAACATTCAGTACTTC.

The CDR3 nucleotides read TGCAGCGTTCGGGAGTACAATGAGCAGTTCTTC. As protein: CSVREYNEQFF. The chain uses TRBV29-1 and TRBJ2-1, with D maybe TRBD2 (6 bases). Looked up from germline, CDR1 is SQVTM and CDR2 is ANQGSEA. CDR3 length: 11 amino acids. V dropped 5 bases and J dropped 4 bases, with 6 bases sitting between them.

The chain links TRBV7-9 to TRBJ1-2, with D possibly matching TRBD1 (5 bases). Trimming took 4 bases from V and 7 from J, leaving 7 bases between them. The germline CDR1 and CDR2 sequences are SEHNR and FQNEAQ (reference sequence). The CDR3 has 11 amino acids. Here the CDR3 reads CASSSGGGYTF. DNA for the CDR3: TGTGCCAGCAGCTCCGGGGGTGGCTACACCTTC.

The chain links TRBV3-1 (or the pseudogene TRBV3-2) to TRBJ1-1; TRBD1 matches at 7 bases. The trim removed 0 bases at V and 8 bases at J, leaving 3 bases unmatched. The CDR3 has 13 residues. Germline V lookup: CDR1 LGHDT, CDR2 YNNKEL (reference sequence). In nucleotides, the CDR3 is TGTGCCAGCAGCCAAGATTGGGACAGAGAAGCTTTCTTT. It specifies CASSQDWDREAFF.

The chain uses TRBV7-2 and TRBJ1-5, with no clear D. The CDR3 covers 14 residues. V was clipped by 4 bases and J by 4 bases, with 11 bases between them. Germline CDR1 SGHTA, CDR2 FQGNSA. The CDR3 coding sequence is TGTGCCAGCAGCTCATTACGAGGTAATCAGCCCCAGCATTTT. Encoded protein: CASSSLRGNQPQHF.

This chain links TRBV9 with TRBJ2-2; 8 nucleotides align to TRBD1. Germline V CDR1 and CDR2: SGDLS, YYNGEE. J was trimmed by 4 bases and V by 0 bases; bases with no gene match: 2. The CDR3 has 15 amino acids. CDR3 region: CASSVAGGGTGELFF. The CDR3 nucleotides read TGTGCCAGCAGCGTAGCAGGGGGCGGCACCGGGGAGCTGTTTTTT.

The gene calls are TRBV18 and TRBJ1-1; TRBD1 agrees at 7 bases. After removal of 6 bases from V and 13 bases from J, the junction contained 14 bases not matched to a gene. This CDR3 spans 13 amino acids. The germline V gene encodes CDR1 KGHSH and CDR2 LQKENI. The CDR3 DNA reads TGTGCCAGCTCCGATATCGAGGGGGCGCGGTTTTTCTTT. Translation gives CASSDIEGARFFF.

The rearrangement uses TRBV6-1 and TRBJ1-5; no definite D call. The CDR3 is made up of 16 amino acids. Germline CDR1 reads MNHNS; CDR2 reads SASEGT. Trimming removed 2 bases from V and 2 bases from J, with 13 bases in between. This chain's CDR3 is CASSELQDFGNQPQHF. The CDR3 nucleotides read TGTGCCAGCAGTGAACTCCAGGACTTTGGCAATCAGCCCCAGCATTTT.

V usage is TRBV11-3 and J usage is TRBJ2-5; 8 positions match TRBD2. Trimming cost V 4 bases and J 3 bases; bases outside gene matches: 7. The CDR3 has 15 amino acids. Germline loops: CDR1 SGHNT, CDR2 YENEEA. The CDR3 sequence is CASSYGGEREETQYF. The CDR3 DNA sequence: TGTGCCAGCAGCTACGGGGGGGAAAGGGAAGAGACCCAGTACTTC.

The rearrangement joins TRBV7-6 to TRBJ1-3; D is undetermined. Germline lookup yields CDR1 SGHVS and CDR2 FNYEAQ. Trimming removed 5 bases from V and 6 bases from J, with 11 bases in between. This CDR3 has 13 residues. The CDR3 protein is CASSPFMANTIYF. The CDR3 DNA reads TGTGCCAGCAGCCCCTTCATGGCAAACACCATATATTTT.

This clone was found once. V and J are TRBV11-2 and TRBJ2-1; D not resolved. Germline-derived CDR1 and CDR2 are SGHAT and FQNNGV. V was clipped by 0 bases and J by 1 base, with 4 bases between them. The CDR3 loop spans 14 amino acids. The CDR3: CASSLDRSYNEQFF. In DNA form, the CDR3 reads TGTGCCAGCAGCTTAGACAGGTCCTACAATGAGCAGTTCTTC.

The rearrangement uses TRBV7-2 and TRBJ2-7, with D tentatively TRBD1 (6 bases). Germline values: CDR1 SGHTA, CDR2 FQGNSA. V lost 0 bases and J 3 bases, leaving 6 bases between the germline ends. The CDR3 is 13 residues long. CDR3 sequence reads: CASSLARGYEQYF. The CDR3 coding sequence is TGTGCCAGCAGCTTAGCCAGGGGCTACGAGCAGTACTTC.

J is TRBJ1-2 and V is TRBV6-5; D not certain. The CDR3 loop spans 15 amino acids. Trimming took 0 bases from V and 2 from J, leaving 10 bases between them. Per germline, CDR1 MNHEY and CDR2 SVGAGI. DNA of the CDR3: TGTGCCAGCAGTTACTCGAAGGCAGGAAACTATGGCTACACCTTC. Residues: CASSYSKAGNYGYTF.